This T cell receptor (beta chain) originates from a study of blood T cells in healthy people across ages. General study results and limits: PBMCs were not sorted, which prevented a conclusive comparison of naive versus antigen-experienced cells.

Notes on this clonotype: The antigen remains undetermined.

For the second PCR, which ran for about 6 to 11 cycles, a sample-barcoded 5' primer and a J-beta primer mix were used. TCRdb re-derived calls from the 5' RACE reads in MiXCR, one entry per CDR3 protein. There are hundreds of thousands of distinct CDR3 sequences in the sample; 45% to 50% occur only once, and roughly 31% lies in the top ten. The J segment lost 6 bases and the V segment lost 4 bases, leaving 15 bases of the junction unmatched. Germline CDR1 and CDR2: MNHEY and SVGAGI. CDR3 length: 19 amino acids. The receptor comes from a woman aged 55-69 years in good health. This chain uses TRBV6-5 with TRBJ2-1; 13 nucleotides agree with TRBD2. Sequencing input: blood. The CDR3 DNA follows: TGTGCCAGCAGTTTAACTAGCGGGAGGGCCCCAGTGGCGGTCAATGAGCAGTTCTTC. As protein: CASSLTSGRAPVAVNEQFF.